This T cell receptor beta chain was captured by sequencing in a study of shared clonotypes between healthy human individuals. TCRdb keeps only in-frame clones here, not all; method: immunoSEQ multiplex PCR. Among about 2.1 million clones listed, just over 90% were seen once. Naive CD8 cells were CD45RO-negative, positively selected for CCR7, excluding terminally differentiated effector memory CD45RA+ cells. V lost 3 bases, J lost 9 bases, and 10 bases stayed unmatched. Germline-derived CDR1 and CDR2 are MDHEN and SYDVKM. CDR3 size: 16 residues. The V call is TRBV28, the J call TRBJ1-6, with 8 bases fitting TRBD1. Sequencing used naive CD8+ T cells from PBMCs. This TCR came from a man between 18 and 35 years old in good health. Some clones in this sample may be carry-over from other donors' samples. The CDR3 sequence is CASSFHGQGVRSPLHF. The CDR3 nucleotides are TGTGCCAGCAGTTTTCACGGACAGGGTGTACGTTCACCCCTCCACTTT.